Listed below are T cell receptor beta chains from one sample, sequenced in a study of post-analysis software for immune sequencing data. TCRdb passed the PCR reads through MiXCR, listing each CDR3 protein once. This repertoire shows more than 450,000 distinct CDR3 sequences, around 44% found once; its top ten account for 1.5% to 2%. Sample: blood. The receptors originated from a girl aged 10-17 years with multiple sclerosis. CDR3s include the opening cysteine and the closing phenylalanine or tryptophan. D genes are given only for firm matches. The size field is filled for only some rows; it gives once, few, many or a size class.

v_gene	abundance	d_gene	j_gene	CDR3nt	CDR3aa
TRBV5-1	.	.	TRBJ2-1	TGCGCCGGCAGCGTTGGGTATGACAGCTACAATGAGCAGTTCTTC	CAGSVGYDSYNEQFF
TRBV14	once	.	TRBJ1-6	TGTGCCAGCAGCCAAGTGGGGGGGTCACCCCTCCACTTT	CASSQVGGSPLHF
TRBV24-1	few	TRBD1	TRBJ2-1	TGTGCCGGGGCCCCGGACAGGGGAGGGAATGAGCAGTTCTTC	CAGAPDRGGNEQFF
TRBV7-9	few	.	TRBJ2-6	TGTGCCAGCTCGCCCGGCCTGACTGGGGCCAACGTCCTGACTTTC	CASSPGLTGANVLTF
TRBV6-5	.	.	TRBJ1-2	TGTGCCAGCAGTTCCCTAGGACGGTTCGATGGCTACACCTTC	CASSSLGRFDGYTF
TRBV12-3/TRBV12-4	few	TRBD1	TRBJ2-7	TGTGCCAGCAGTTTTGGAGGGACAGGGGCCTACGAGCAGTACTTC	CASSFGGTGAYEQYF
TRBV6-6	.	.	TRBJ1-2	TGTGCCAGCAGTTACAGGGATAGCTATGGCTACACCTTC	CASSYRDSYGYTF
TRBV12-3/TRBV12-4	once	.	TRBJ2-3	TGTGCCAGCAGCCTCCTCGGGGGTGGCGCAGATACGCAGTATTTT	CASSLLGGGADTQYF
TRBV12-3/TRBV12-4	few	TRBD2	TRBJ2-5	TGTGCCAGCAGTTTAAGTCTCCTAGCGGCCGCCCAAGAGACCCAGTACTTC	CASSLSLLAAAQETQYF
TRBV6-6	few	TRBD1	TRBJ1-1	TGTGCCAGCAGTTCGACAGGGACCACCACTGAAGCTTTCTTT	CASSSTGTTTEAFF